These 30 T cell receptor beta chains came from one sample sequenced in a study of T cells in Graves' hyperthyroidism and ophthalmopathy. Regions amplified from RNA transcripts were the TCR beta CDR3 regions. The TCR CDR3 was amplified in a first-round RT-PCR using the HTBI primer set. MiXCR, applied by TCRdb to the multiplex PCR reads, yields one record per CDR3 protein. There are almost 600,000 distinct CDR3 sequences in the sample; more than 11% occur only once, and roughly 5.5% lies in the top ten. The sequencing sample was made of blood. Source of these receptors: a woman aged 30 to 39 with Graves' hyperthyroidism that later progressed to Graves' ophthalmopathy.

The chain has TRBV29-1 and TRBJ2-7; D perhaps matches TRBD1 (6 bases). Germline V CDR1 and CDR2: SQVTM, ANQGSEA. This CDR3 contains 12 residues. Trimming pared 6 bases from V and 5 bases from J, leaving 14 bases between. The CDR3: CSVALTGDEQYF. As DNA, the CDR3 is TGCAGCGTGGCTTTGACAGGCGACGAGCAGTACTTC.

CDR3 region: CASSSLQGTPLYYEQYF. CDR3 coding DNA: TGTGCCAGCAGCTCTCTACAGGGGACCCCACTATACTACGAGCAGTACTTC. V is TRBV7-9 and J is TRBJ2-7; TRBD1 matches at 7 bases. The germline CDR1 and CDR2 sequences are SEHNR and FQNEAQ (reference sequence). V gave up 4 bases and J gave up 3 bases; unmatched junction bases: 15. CDR3 size: 17 residues. Variable domain in full (rest from reference TRBV7-9 and TRBJ2-7): DTGVSQNPRHKITKRGQNVTFRCDPISEHNRLYWYRQTLGQGPEFLTYFQNEAQLEKSRLLSDRFSAERPKGSFSTLEIQRTEQGDSAMYLCASSSLQGTPLYYEQYFGPGTRLTVT.

The table lists this clonotype with a few counts. A read error may be the cause here, since a much bigger clone is one base away. The rearrangement links TRBV29-1 to TRBJ2-5; D may be TRBD1 or TRBD2 (5 bases each). V lost 0 bases to trimming and J lost 7 bases, with 15 bases between them. The CDR3 extends over 14 amino acids. The germline V gene has CDR1 SQVTM and CDR2 ANQGSEA. The CDR3 region has the DNA TGCAGCGTTGAAGATCGGCAGGGAGTCGGGACCCAGTACTTC. Its translation: CSVEDRQGVGTQYF.

V usage is TRBV6-6 and J usage is TRBJ2-3; TRBD1 matches at 8 bases. The CDR3 is 16 residues long. Germline V CDR1 and CDR2: MNHNY, SVGAGI (reference sequence). Trimming removed 0 bases from V and 1 base from J; junction bases left unmatched: 3. The CDR3: CASSYSQGAGTDTQYF. The CDR3 coding sequence is TGTGCCAGCAGTTACTCTCAGGGGGCCGGCACAGATACGCAGTATTTT.

This clonotype has only a few counts. This chain uses TRBV12-3 or TRBV12-4 with TRBJ2-6, with D perhaps matching TRBD2 (6 bases). With 7 bases removed from V and 0 bases from J, the gap between germline ends came to 10 bases. The CDR3 consists of 15 residues. In nucleotides, the CDR3 is TGTGCCAGCAATCCGACTAGCTCTGGGGCCAACGTCCTGACTTTC. Amino acid sequence: CASNPTSSGANVLTF.

In its sample, this clonotype was seen many times. This chain uses TRBV28 with TRBJ1-2; 9 bases are shared with TRBD1. Trimming removed 2 bases from V and 3 bases from J; junction bases left unmatched: 1. In germline, CDR1 is MDHEN, CDR2 SYDVKM. CDR3 size: 14 residues. The CDR3 sequence: CASSLGDRDYGYTF. For the CDR3, the DNA is TGTGCCAGCAGTTTAGGGGACAGGGACTATGGCTACACCTTC.

This clonotype was found many times. This chain links TRBV11-2 with TRBJ1-1; 7 bases fit TRBD1. The CDR3 sequence is 16 residues long. Germline loops: CDR1 SGHAT, CDR2 FQNNGV. Unmatched junction bases numbered 11, after V lost 4 bases and J lost 3 bases. CDR3 nucleotide sequence: TGTGCCAGCAGCTCTCTCACAGGGGCGAGGTACACTGAAGCTTTCTTT. Translating it yields CASSSLTGARYTEAFF.

The table lists this clonotype with a few counts. This chain uses TRBV7-2 with TRBJ1-3; D not certain. Germline CDR1 reads SGHTA; CDR2 reads FQGNSA. The CDR3 has 12 amino acids. V lost 4 bases, J lost 7 bases, and 8 bases lay in between. CDR3 residues: CASSYTVNTIYF. The CDR3 nucleotides read TGTGCCAGCAGCTACACAGTGAACACCATATATTTT.

This clonotype appeared many times. This chain connects TRBV30 to TRBJ2-1, with 14 nucleotides matching TRBD2. The CDR3 has 13 residues. With 5 bases clipped from V and 6 bases from J, the junction kept 0 bases outside the gene matches. Germline V gene lookup returns CDR1 GTSNPN and CDR2 SVGIG (reference sequence). Here the CDR3 reads CAWGTSGSNEQFF. The CDR3 DNA follows: TGTGCCTGGGGGACTAGCGGGAGCAATGAGCAGTTCTTC.

The V and J genes are TRBV12-3 or TRBV12-4 and TRBJ2-1; 7 nucleotides agree with TRBD1. Trimming took 4 bases from V and 2 from J; bases not matched to a gene: 14. CDR3 size: 18 residues. The chain's CDR3 is CASSSYTHRGGAYNEQFF. The CDR3 region has the DNA TGTGCCAGCAGTTCTTATACACACAGGGGTGGCGCCTACAATGAGCAGTTCTTC.

The chain is built from TRBV18 and TRBJ1-6; no firm D call. Germline V gene sequence: CDR1 KGHSH, CDR2 LQKENI. This CDR3 has 16 amino acids. V lost 4 bases, J lost 9 bases, and 19 bases lay in between. Here the CDR3 DNA reads TGTGCCAGCTCACATTCTCCCGTGGGCGGGCGTTCACCCCTCCACTTT. Translating gives CASSHSPVGGRSPLHF.

The chain carries TRBV3-1 and TRBJ2-7, with 8 bases matching TRBD1. The germline V gene encodes CDR1 LGHDT and CDR2 YNNKEL (reference sequence). V lost 3 bases, J lost 6 bases, and 7 bases stayed unmatched. The CDR3 totals 14 residues. The CDR3 sequence is CASSHSDRASEQYF. The CDR3, as DNA: TGTGCCAGCAGCCATTCGGACAGGGCCTCCGAGCAGTACTTC.

Remarks on this clonotype: A read error may produce the germline difference seen at one junction end. V usage is TRBV2 and J usage is TRBJ2-7, with D unclear. The CDR3 sequence is 16 residues long. Per germline, CDR1 SNHLY and CDR2 FYNNEI. CDR3 loop: CASSVAKGHFSYEPYF. As DNA, the CDR3 is TGTGCCAGCAGTGTGGCTAAAGGGCACTTTTCCTACGAGCCGTACTTC.

This clonotype came up many times. The rearrangement uses TRBV7-9 and TRBJ2-5; TRBD2 matches 12 bases. The V gene's germline CDR1 is SEHNR and CDR2 FQNEAQ (reference sequence). This CDR3 region has 14 residues. The trim removed 5 bases at V and 5 bases at J, leaving 3 bases unmatched. The CDR3 region has the DNA TGTGCCAGCAGCCCGACTAGCGGGAGTGAGACCCAGTACTTC. Its translation: CASSPTSGSETQYF.

This clonotype was picked up many times. The chain joins TRBV9 to TRBJ2-3; a weak D match, TRBD2 (6 bases). The CDR3 consists of 13 residues. Germline V gives CDR1 SGDLS, CDR2 YYNGEE. V lost 0 bases and J 4 bases, leaving 6 bases between the germline ends. CDR3 nucleotides: TGTGCCAGCAGCGTAGGGGGGGCAGATACGCAGTATTTT. The encoded protein is CASSVGGADTQYF.

The genes are TRBV19 and TRBJ2-5; 7 bases line up with TRBD2. V shed 6 bases and J 7 bases; nucleotides not matched to a gene: 5. Germline CDR1 LNHDA, CDR2 SQIVND (reference sequence). The CDR3 has 12 amino acids. The CDR3: CASRGTGGTQYF. CDR3 sequence (DNA): TGTGCCAGTAGGGGGACGGGGGGGACCCAGTACTTC.

This clonotype was seen many times. The chain employs TRBV9 and TRBJ1-1; D unresolved. Germline CDR1 SGDLS, CDR2 YYNGEE. Trimming removed 0 bases at V and 1 base at J, with 7 bases between. The CDR3 extends over 14 amino acids. The CDR3 loop reads CASSVDDGNTEAFF. In nucleotides, the CDR3 is TGTGCCAGCAGCGTAGACGATGGGAACACTGAAGCTTTCTTT.

In this sample, this clonotype turned up many times. The genes are TRBV20-1 and TRBJ1-1; D gene ambiguous. Looked up from germline, CDR1 is DFQATT and CDR2 is SNEGSKA (reference sequence). The germline V and J ends were trimmed by 5 bases and 3 bases, with 19 bases remaining between them. The CDR3 is 15 residues long. CDR3 nucleotide sequence: TGCAGTGCTCCCATTAAAAAGGACCAGGACACTGAAGCTTTCTTT. Its translation is CSAPIKKDQDTEAFF.

The sample holds many counts of this clonotype. This chain links TRBV7-2 with TRBJ1-1; tentatively, D is TRBD1 (5 bases). The CDR3 is 16 amino acids. Germline V gene lookup returns CDR1 SGHTA and CDR2 FQGNSA. Trimming removed 5 bases at V and 0 bases at J, with 16 bases between. CDR3: CASSVGAAGMNTEAFF. The CDR3, as DNA: TGTGCCAGCAGCGTAGGGGCGGCAGGAATGAACACTGAAGCTTTCTTT. Looking up the rest from reference TRBV7-2 and TRBJ1-1 gives the full variable domain: GAGVSQSPSNKVTEKGKDVELRCDPISGHTALYWYRQSLGQGLEFLIYFQGNSAPDKSGLPSDRFSAERTGGSVSTLTIQRTQQEDSAVYLCASSVGAAGMNTEAFFGQGTRLTVV.

This clonotype was seen at least ten times. This sequence joins TRBV25-1 and TRBJ2-7; 7 nucleotides match TRBD2. The junction had 15 bases not matched to a gene; V was cut back by 3 bases and J by 1 base. The CDR3 consists of 18 residues. CDR1 and CDR2 from the germline V gene are MGHDK and SYGVNS. CDR3 DNA: TGTGCCAGCAGTGAGGAAGGGATCGCCGCTAGCGGATCCTACGAGCAGTACTTC. As protein: CASSEEGIAASGSYEQYF.

The rearrangement uses TRBV10-3 and TRBJ2-3; the D gene is possibly TRBD2 (5 bases). The germline gives CDR1 ENHRY, CDR2 SYGVKD. This CDR3 region has 17 residues. V gave up 4 bases and J gave up 2 bases, with 19 bases separating them. The CDR3 DNA reads as TGTGCCATCAGTGTGAGGGCAGGCCCCCTTAACACAGATACGCAGTATTTT. As protein: CAISVRAGPLNTDTQYF.

This clonotype was found a few times. V is TRBV10-3 and J is TRBJ1-3; no reliable D call. CDR3 length: 15 residues. V dropped 7 bases and J dropped 8 bases, with 21 bases sitting between them. The V gene's germline CDR1 is ENHRY and CDR2 SYGVKD. Here the CDR3 reads CAITREKQIYDTIYF. CDR3 bases: TGTGCCATCACCAGAGAGAAGCAAATCTATGACACCATATATTTT.

This clonotype has only a few counts. This sequence joins TRBV7-3 and TRBJ1-1; the D gene is possibly TRBD1 (6 bases). Germline V gene lookup returns CDR1 SGHTA and CDR2 FQGTGA. CDR3 length: 14 residues. The germline V and J ends were trimmed by 3 bases and 3 bases, with 11 bases remaining between them. The DNA of the CDR3 is TGTGCCAGCAGCTTCGGGGGACACGACACTGAAGCTTTCTTT. Translating it yields CASSFGGHDTEAFF. Combining the CDR3 with reference TRBV7-3 and TRBJ1-1 gives the whole variable domain GAGVSQTPSNKVTEKGKYVELRCDPISGHTALYWYRQSLGQGPEFLIYFQGTGAADDSGLPNDRFFAVRPEGSVSTLKIQRTERGDSAVYLCASSFGGHDTEAFFGQGTRLTVV.

This clonotype was detected ten times or more. The chain has TRBV2 and TRBJ1-1; 7 nucleotides match TRBD1. CDR3 size: 18 residues. Trimming took 6 bases from V and 3 from J; bases not matched to a gene: 19. From germline, CDR1 is SNHLY and CDR2 FYNNEI. This chain's CDR3 is CASRNAPGQYVGDTEAFF. The CDR3 coding sequence is TGTGCCAGCAGGAACGCACCGGGACAGTATGTCGGGGACACTGAAGCTTTCTTT.

This clonotype was seen at least ten times. The gene calls are TRBV9 and TRBJ1-1, with D perhaps matching TRBD1 (6 bases). The germline CDR1 and CDR2 sequences are SGDLS and YYNGEE. This CDR3 comprises 12 residues. V lost 4 bases to trimming and J lost 11 bases, with 15 bases between them. Here the CDR3 DNA reads TGTGCCAGCAGCACCGTCAGGGGTCGGGCTTTCTTT. This codes for CASSTVRGRAFF.

Remarks on this clonotype: A read error may explain this, as a much larger clone is one base away. This chain links TRBV6-2 or TRBV6-3 with TRBJ2-3, with 7 bases matching TRBD1. V lost 5 bases to trimming and J lost 4 bases; unmatched junction nucleotides: 6. CDR3 length: 14 residues. Germline V gene lookup returns CDR1 MNHEY and CDR2 SVGEGT. The CDR3 bases are TGTGCCAGCAGTGTACGACAGGGTGCAGATACGCAGTATTTT. It yields the protein CASSVRQGADTQYF.

This clonotype was detected many times. The chain couples TRBV12-3 or TRBV12-4 to TRBJ2-2; possible D gene TRBD1, 5 bases. V shed 6 bases and J shed 5 bases, with 13 bases lying between them. The CDR3 runs to 14 residues. CDR3 region: CASSAAQGTGELFF. For the CDR3, the DNA is TGTGCCAGCAGCGCCGCGCAGGGTACCGGGGAGCTGTTTTTT.

This clonotype was observed at least ten times. V gene TRBV24-1 combines with J gene TRBJ1-2, with D unclear. V dropped 4 bases and J dropped 2 bases, with 10 bases sitting between them. Germline assignment: CDR1 KGHDR and CDR2 SFDVKD. This CDR3 is 14 amino acids long. CDR3 bases: TGTGCCACCAGTGACCCGATGCTCAACTATGGCTACACCTTC. It yields the protein CATSDPMLNYGYTF.

This clonotype has a handful of counts. The CDR3 DNA reads TGCGCCAGCAGTGAAGGCGGAATAGCGGGATCATTCTACAATGAGCAGTTCTTC. Amino acids: CASSEGGIAGSFYNEQFF. The rearrangement links TRBV10-1 to TRBJ2-1; TRBD2 matches at 8 bases. This CDR3 contains 18 residues. The V segment lost 3 bases and the J segment 3 bases; nucleotides outside the gene matches: 13. The germline V gene encodes CDR1 WNHNN and CDR2 SYGVQD (reference sequence).

This clonotype was seen many times. The gene calls are TRBV12-3 or TRBV12-4 and TRBJ2-3, with a weak D call TRBD2 (5 bases). Trimming left V 1 base short and J 2 bases short, with 10 bases between. The CDR3 is 15 residues long. The CDR3 region is CASSLVAKPTDTQYF. In DNA, the CDR3 is TGTGCCAGCAGTTTAGTAGCGAAACCCACAGATACGCAGTATTTT.